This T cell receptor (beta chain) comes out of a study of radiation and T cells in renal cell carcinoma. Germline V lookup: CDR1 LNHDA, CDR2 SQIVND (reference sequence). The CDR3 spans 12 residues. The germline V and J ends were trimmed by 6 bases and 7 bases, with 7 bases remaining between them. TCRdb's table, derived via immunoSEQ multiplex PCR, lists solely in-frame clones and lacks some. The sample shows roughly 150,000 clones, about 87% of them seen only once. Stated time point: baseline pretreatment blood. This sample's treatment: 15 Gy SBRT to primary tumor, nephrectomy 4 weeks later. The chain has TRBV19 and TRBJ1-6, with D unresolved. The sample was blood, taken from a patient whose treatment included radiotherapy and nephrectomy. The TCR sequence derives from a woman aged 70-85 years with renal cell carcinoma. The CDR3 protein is CASRALNSPLHF. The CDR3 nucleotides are TGTGCCAGTAGAGCCTTAAATTCACCCCTCCACTTT.